A selection of T cell receptor beta chains follows, all from one sample in a study of blood T cell repertoires in COVID-19. Method: immunoSEQ multiplex PCR; TCRdb's copy keeps in-frame clones and lacks some. Altogether some 160,000 clones are present, 85% being singletons, with the ten largest covering over 7%. Sequencing was performed on peripheral blood. The source of these receptors is a woman of 80 years or more with COVID-19, enrolled during active disease. The CDR3 runs from the conserved cysteine through the conserved F or W. D genes are given only for firm matches. The size entry is marked missing in some rows and otherwise reads once, few, many or a size class.

d_gene,v_gene,abundance,j_gene,CDR3nt,CDR3aa
TRBD2,TRBV6-4,.,TRBJ2-3,TGTGCCAGCAGTGAAGGGACTAGCGGGGGTCGAGATACGCAGTATTTT,CASSEGTSGGRDTQYF
.,TRBV28,few,TRBJ1-1,TGTGCCAGCTTGTCCGGGCAGGGCACTCAAGCTTTCTTT,CASLSGQGTQAFF
.,TRBV2,once,TRBJ1-4,TGTGCCAGCAGGGAGGGAAGGGGTAATGAAAAACTGTTTTTT,CASREGRGNEKLFF
.,TRBV9,.,TRBJ1-1,TGTGCCAGCAGCCCAAGCGACGGTGAAGCTTTCTTT,CASSPSDGEAFF
TRBD1,TRBV9,.,TRBJ1-1,TGTGCCAGCAGCGTAGACCCTCTAGGGGACAGGGGAAGGAACACTGAAGCTTTCTTT,CASSVDPLGDRGRNTEAFF
.,TRBV10-2,.,TRBJ2-3,TGCGCCAGCAGATCATCGACAATCCCAGATACGCAGTATTTT,CASRSSTIPDTQYF
.,TRBV9,.,TRBJ1-6,TGTGCCAGCAGCCCCGAAGGAGGGGCACCCCTCCACTTT,CASSPEGGAPLHF
.,TRBV5-1,.,TRBJ2-3,TGCGCCAGCAGCTCCGGGGTGGGAGATACGCAGTATTTT,CASSSGVGDTQYF
.,TRBV28,.,TRBJ2-2,TGTGCCGGGGGAGTGGCGGGGCAGAACACCGGGGAGCTGTTTTTT,CAGGVAGQNTGELFF
TRBD2,TRBV2,once,TRBJ2-5,TGTGCCAGCAGGGGGGGGACTAGCCCTGAGACCCAGTACTTC,CASRGGTSPETQYF
TRBD2,TRBV5-1,.,TRBJ2-5,TGCGCCAGCAGCCAGCGGGGGCCCAGTGAGACCCAGTACTTC,CASSQRGPSETQYF
TRBD2,TRBV2,.,TRBJ2-1,TGTGCCAGCAGTGAACCGGGACTAGCGGGGGTAAATGAGCAGTTCTTC,CASSEPGLAGVNEQFF
.,TRBV6-1,.,TRBJ1-2,TGTGCCAGCAGTGAAGGTGTGGAGTTCTATGGCTACACCTTC,CASSEGVEFYGYTF
.,TRBV12-3/TRBV12-4,.,TRBJ2-7,TGTGCCAGCAGTTTGCAGGTACCCTACGAGCAGTACTTC,CASSLQVPYEQYF
.,TRBV7-3,.,TRBJ2-5,TGTGCCAGCAGCTCCACTGCTAGGGGGTACCAAGAGACCCAGTACTTC,CASSSTARGYQETQYF
TRBD1,TRBV10-3,.,TRBJ1-4,TGTGCCATCAAAGGGACAGAGAATGAAAAACTGTTTTTT,CAIKGTENEKLFF
.,TRBV5-1,.,TRBJ2-2,TGCGCCAGCAGCTTCACAGGGAACACCGGGGAGCTGTTTTTT,CASSFTGNTGELFF
.,TRBV9,.,TRBJ1-3,TGTGCCAGCAGCCCCCGCCAGGGTTCTGGAAACACCATATATTTT,CASSPRQGSGNTIYF
TRBD2,TRBV25-1,.,TRBJ2-1,TGTGCCAGCAGTGAGAGCGGGAGAGGAGGCAGGGAGCAGTTCTTC,CASSESGRGGREQFF
TRBD1,TRBV7-2,.,TRBJ1-2,TGTGCCAGCAGCACTACAGGGGAAGGCTACACCTTC,CASSTTGEGYTF
TRBD1,TRBV2,.,TRBJ2-2,TGTGCCAGCGAGACGTTACGGACAGGGGGCTGGGCCTCGGTTGGGGAGCTGTTTTTT,CASETLRTGGWASVGELFF
.,TRBV5-1,.,TRBJ2-5,TGCGCCAGCAGCCCTGGACGGGGGAGCAGCCAAGAGACCCAGTACTTC,CASSPGRGSSQETQYF
TRBD1,TRBV6-1,.,TRBJ2-7,TGTGCCAGCAGTTCACCGGGACAGGGGTCCCACGAGCAGTACTTC,CASSSPGQGSHEQYF
TRBD1,TRBV27,.,TRBJ1-2,TGTGCCAGCAGTTTGGGGCAGGGGGCTATCTCTAACTATGGCTACACCTTC,CASSLGQGAISNYGYTF
.,TRBV10-3,.,TRBJ2-5,TGTGCCATCAGTGATACGGGGACTCAAGAGACCCAGTACTTC,CAISDTGTQETQYF
.,TRBV6-2/TRBV6-3,.,TRBJ2-3,TGTGCCAGCAGTTACGGGTGGGGGGGCACAGATACGCAGTATTTT,CASSYGWGGTDTQYF
.,TRBV18,.,TRBJ1-5,TGTGCCAGCTCACCACGGGCAGAAAATCAGCCCCAGCATTTT,CASSPRAENQPQHF
.,TRBV11-1,few,TRBJ2-2,TGTGCCAGCAGCTTAGTGTCAGGACTGGCCGGGGAGCTGTTTTTT,CASSLVSGLAGELFF
TRBD2,TRBV7-2,.,TRBJ2-1,TGTGCCAGCAGCTCGGGTCCGGGACTAGCGGGGAACAATGAGCAGTTCTTC,CASSSGPGLAGNNEQFF
.,TRBV20-1,few,TRBJ2-7,TGCAGTGCTAGTCAGGGATACTACGAGCAGTACTTC,CSASQGYYEQYF
.,TRBV11-3,.,TRBJ1-1,TGTGCCAGCAGCCGATCCGGGACTATGAACACTGAAGCTTTCTTT,CASSRSGTMNTEAFF
.,TRBV20-1,.,TRBJ1-2,TGCAGTGCTGGCCGGGGTCATGGCTACACCTTC,CSAGRGHGYTF
.,TRBV5-1,.,TRBJ2-3,TGCGCCAGCAGCTTGTGGGGACTCGTCCTTGGCACAGATACGCAGTATTTT,CASSLWGLVLGTDTQYF
.,TRBV9,.,TRBJ2-7,TGTGCCAGCAGCACCCGGACAGATTCCGAGCAGTACTTC,CASSTRTDSEQYF
TRBD1,TRBV7-9,.,TRBJ2-6,TGTGCCAGCAGCGCACCCGGGACAGCTGGGGCCAACGTCCTGACTTTC,CASSAPGTAGANVLTF
.,TRBV9,.,TRBJ1-1,TGTGCCAGCACTCCAGGGAATATAAACACTGAAGCTTTCTTT,CASTPGNINTEAFF
TRBD1,TRBV5-1,.,TRBJ1-2,TGCGCCAGCAGCTTGGGGTACGGGACAGGGAACCTTTATGGCTACACCTTC,CASSLGYGTGNLYGYTF
TRBD1,TRBV3-1/TRBV3-2,once,TRBJ1-5,TGTGCCAGCAGCCAAGCCGGACAGGGGAATCAGCCCCAGCATTTT,CASSQAGQGNQPQHF
TRBD2,TRBV11-3,.,TRBJ2-1,TGTGCCAGCAGCTCGCGGACTAGCGGGAGTGACAATGAGCAGTTCTTC,CASSSRTSGSDNEQFF
.,TRBV6-2/TRBV6-3,.,TRBJ1-5,TGTGCCAGCAGTTATGTTCAGTCTCAGCCCCAGCATTTT,CASSYVQSQPQHF
TRBD2,TRBV9,.,TRBJ2-7,TGTGCCAGCAGCGAGGGACTAGCGGCCTCCTACGAGCAGTACTTC,CASSEGLAASYEQYF
.,TRBV28,.,TRBJ1-4,TGTGCCAGCAGTTCGCTCGGCGGCCTCCAATATGAAAAACTGTTTTTT,CASSSLGGLQYEKLFF
TRBD1,TRBV4-1,few,TRBJ2-7,TGCGCCAGCAGCCCTTCCGGGACAGGCGAGTACGAGCAGTACTTC,CASSPSGTGEYEQYF
TRBD1,TRBV6-5,.,TRBJ2-2,TGTGCCAGCAGTTCACGACAGGGGGTCACCGGGGAGCTGTTTTTT,CASSSRQGVTGELFF
TRBD1,TRBV7-9,.,TRBJ2-1,TGTGCCACCTCTACGGGACAGAAGGGTGAGCAGTTCTTC,CATSTGQKGEQFF
TRBD1,TRBV10-3,.,TRBJ2-5,TGTGCCATCAGTGAGTGGGACAGGGGCCGGGAGACCCAGTACTTC,CAISEWDRGRETQYF
TRBD1,TRBV5-6,once,TRBJ1-1,TGTGCCAGCAGCTCGCCTCGACAGGGGAACACTGAAGCTTTCTTT,CASSSPRQGNTEAFF
TRBD2,TRBV6-5,.,TRBJ2-5,TGTGCCGCCTCGCCTAGCGGGAGGGGGACCCAGTACTTC,CAASPSGRGTQYF
.,TRBV28,.,TRBJ1-2,TGTGCCAGCAGTCCCCTTCAGACAGGAGCCTATGGCTACACCTTC,CASSPLQTGAYGYTF
TRBD1,TRBV7-7,.,TRBJ2-2,TGTGCTAGCAGCTTAGGGACAGGGTACACCGGGGAGCTGTTTTTT,CASSLGTGYTGELFF
.,TRBV9,once,TRBJ1-6,TGTGCCAGCAGTACCCAGGGAGCGGGCAATTCACCCCTCCACTTT,CASSTQGAGNSPLHF